What follows is one TCR beta chain and its context. What it binds is not known. The sample belongs to a study of STAT5B mutations in CD4+ large granular lymphocyte leukemia. Study-level background: Among healthy donors, a particular HLA allele went with more CDR3 'QG' motifs. Whole-study findings and limits: 8/27 top patient clones versus 2/35 control clones were TRBV06-family. Without putative leukemic clones, patient CD4-sorted repertoires remained more clonal than healthy CD4+ repertoires. No patients shared main leukemic clonotypes, though 20% to 25% appeared at low frequency elsewhere.

Here immunoSEQ multiplex PCR was the method, and the copy in TCRdb shows in-frame clones only, minus some. The sample consists of some 34,000 clones, 74% of them appearing once. V lost 5 bases and J 7 bases, leaving 14 bases between the germline ends. This CDR3 spans 13 amino acids. CDR1 and CDR2 (germline): SGHDN, FVKESK. The source of this sequence is a human donor in good health. The sample consisted of CD4+ T cells from blood buffy coats. The chain is built from TRBV14 and TRBJ1-1; D is possibly TRBD1 (5 bases). The CDR3 DNA reads as TGTGCCAGCAGCTTACTGACAGAGGGTGAAGCTTTCTTT. Translating gives CASSLLTEGEAFF.